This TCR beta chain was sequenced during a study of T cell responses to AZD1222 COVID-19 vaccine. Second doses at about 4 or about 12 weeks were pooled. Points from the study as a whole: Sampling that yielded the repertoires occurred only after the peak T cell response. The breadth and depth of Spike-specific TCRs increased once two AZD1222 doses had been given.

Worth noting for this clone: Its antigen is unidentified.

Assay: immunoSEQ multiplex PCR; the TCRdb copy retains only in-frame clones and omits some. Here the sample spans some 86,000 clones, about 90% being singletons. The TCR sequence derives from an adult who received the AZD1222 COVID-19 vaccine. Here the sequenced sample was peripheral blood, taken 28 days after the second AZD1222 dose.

The CDR3 sequence is CASSLGAASTGELFF. In DNA, the CDR3 is TGCGCCAGCAGCTTGGGGGCCGCCAGCACCGGGGAGCTGTTTTTT. The J gene is TRBJ2-2, the V gene TRBV5-1, with D uncertain. CDR1 and CDR2 from the germline V gene are SGHRS and YFSETQ. The germline V and J ends were trimmed by 0 bases and 4 bases, with 10 bases remaining between them. The CDR3 runs 15 residues.